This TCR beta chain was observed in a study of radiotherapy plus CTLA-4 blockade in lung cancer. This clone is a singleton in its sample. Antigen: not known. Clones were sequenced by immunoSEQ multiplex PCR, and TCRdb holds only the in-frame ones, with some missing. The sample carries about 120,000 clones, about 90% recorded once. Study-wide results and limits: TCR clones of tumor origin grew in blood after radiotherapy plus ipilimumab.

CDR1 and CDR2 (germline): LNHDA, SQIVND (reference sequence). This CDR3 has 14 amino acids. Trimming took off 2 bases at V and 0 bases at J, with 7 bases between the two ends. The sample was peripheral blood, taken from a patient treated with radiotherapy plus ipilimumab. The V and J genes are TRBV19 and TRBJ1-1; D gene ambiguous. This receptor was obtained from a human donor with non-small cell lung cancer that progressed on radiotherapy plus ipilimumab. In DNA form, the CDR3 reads TGTGCCAGTAGTATATCGGGTCTGAACACTGAAGCTTTCTTT. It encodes CASSISGLNTEAFF.